These 2 T cell receptor beta chains originate from one sample sequenced in a study of Ad26.COV2.S vaccination and SARS-CoV-2 variants. The treatment here: about 20 received Ad26.COV2.S at low or high dose, single or two shots; 5 received placebo; per-sample allocation not given. The investigators took samples on day 63 after the first vaccine or placebo injection. Clones were read by immunoSEQ multiplex PCR, and TCRdb kept only the in-frame ones, dropping some. The sample includes roughly 300,000 clones, around 89% of them seen just once. Sequences were derived from peripheral blood, sampled in a trial of Ad26.COV2.S vaccine versus placebo. The receptors were gathered from a person aged 18 to 59 who received the Ad26.COV2.S COVID-19 vaccine or a placebo.

V and J are TRBV7-9 and TRBJ1-4, with D possibly being TRBD1 (5 bases). The CDR3 covers 17 residues. Per germline, CDR1 SEHNR and CDR2 FQNEAQ (reference sequence). V shed 2 bases and J shed 4 bases, with 17 bases lying between them. The chain's CDR3 is CASSLSFRGAVNEKLFF. Here the CDR3 DNA reads TGTGCCAGCAGCTTATCATTTCGCGGGGCCGTTAATGAAAAACTGTTTTTT.

V usage is TRBV18 and J usage is TRBJ2-1, with D possibly TRBD2 on 6 matching bases. Germline CDR1 reads KGHSH; CDR2 reads LQKENI. V shed 3 bases and J shed 6 bases, with 15 bases lying between them. This CDR3 contains 15 residues. The CDR3 spells CASSPPSGRVNEQFF. The CDR3 nucleotides are TGTGCCAGCTCACCGCCCAGCGGGCGGGTCAATGAGCAGTTCTTC. Filled out from reference TRBV18 and TRBJ2-1, the complete variable domain reads NAGVMQNPRHLVRRRGQEARLRCSPMKGHSHVYWYRQLPEEGLKFMVYLQKENIIDESGMPKERFSAEFPKEGPSILRIQQVVRGDSAAYFCASSPPSGRVNEQFFGPGTRLTVL.